The following is a TCR beta chain sequence with its context. Its specificity is unknown. This entry comes from a study of T cell clones after liver transplantation. Looking at the study overall: In this trial, immunosuppression withdrawal was attempted within 2 years of liver transplant. Draws occurred before transplant, before withdrawal, and after complete or failed withdrawal. A pre-transplant mixed lymphocyte reaction with TCRbeta sequencing defined graft-donor-reactive clones followed in post-transplant blood. Notes on the study in general: These preliminary findings come from unstandardized post-transplant sampling times.

Clones were sequenced by immunoSEQ multiplex PCR, and TCRdb holds only the in-frame ones, with some missing. The sample includes approximately 7,900 clones, about four fifths of them seen just once. The sequence came from a human donor who received a liver transplant. The starting material was CD8+ T cells from blood, obtained before liver transplant.

CDR3 protein: CASSLRGASYEQYF. The CDR3 nucleotides are TGTGCCAGCAGCTTACGTGGGGCCTCCTACGAGCAGTACTTC. V gene TRBV7-8 combines with J gene TRBJ2-7; D may be TRBD1 (5 bases). Germline loops: CDR1 SGHVS, CDR2 FQNEAQ. The V end was cut by 2 bases, the J end by 0 bases, with 8 bases between. CDR3 length: 14 residues.